This T cell receptor (beta chain) emerged from a study of cytomegalovirus exposure and HLA in healthy donors. Points on this clone: What it recognizes is unknown.

Findings and limits, study-wide: Productive rates of about 87% or about 30% were seen for most TCR beta V segments in an earlier analysis. Researchers reportedly found TCR beta sequences accurately predicted most subjects' HLA-A and HLA-B alleles. There were reportedly fewer N-insertions in an Asian-associated ancestry cluster than the roughly 680-donor mean, in a later analysis.

The PCR used 60 Vbeta and 13 Jbeta primers. Sequencing was performed with immunoSEQ multiplex PCR; in TCRdb, only in-frame clones are kept and a portion is missing. This table holds 120,000 or so clones, around 77% found once. V shed 10 bases and J shed 2 bases, with 12 bases lying between them. In germline, CDR1 is LNHDA, CDR2 SQIVND (reference sequence). The CDR3 is 14 residues long. The J gene is TRBJ2-6, the V gene TRBV19; D uncertain. Sequences were obtained from PBMCs. This sequence originates from a man aged 18 to 29 in good health and CMV-seropositive. The CDR3 loop is CATSRVPGANVLTF. CDR3 bases: TGTGCCACCTCCCGCGTCCCTGGGGCCAACGTCCTGACTTTC.